The present TCR beta chain was sequenced within a study of T cells in Graves' hyperthyroidism and ophthalmopathy. Looking at the study overall: Before treatment of any kind, peripheral blood was taken at initial diagnosis.

Researchers took RNA transcripts and amplified the TCR beta CDR3 regions from them. During a first-round RT-PCR of the TCR CDR3, the HTBI primer set was used. One entry per CDR3 protein results from TCRdb running MiXCR on the multiplex PCR reads. The sample shows 660,000 or so distinct CDR3 sequences, about a fifth of them seen only once. Germline V gene data show CDR1 as SNHLY and CDR2 as FYNNEI. The CDR3 spans 13 residues. The V and J ends lost 8 bases and 4 bases, in that order; junction bases with no gene match: 3. Enrolled ophthalmopathy patients presented with a Clinical Activity Score of at least 3, a NOSPECS grade of at least 4, and disease duration under 3 months.

This rearrangement joins TRBV2 to TRBJ1-4; 8 nucleotides agree with TRBD1. The sequencing input was blood. This TCR was recovered from a man aged 30-40 years with Graves' ophthalmopathy. Here the CDR3 DNA reads TGTGCCAGCGGGGGACAGGTTAATGAAAAACTGTTTTTT. Residues: CASGGQVNEKLFF.